These 16 T cell receptor beta chains were sequenced from one sample in a study of cytomegalovirus exposure and HLA in healthy donors. PCR used 60 Vbeta primers and 13 Jbeta primers. TCRdb's copy holds only in-frame clones and misses some; the assay was immunoSEQ multiplex PCR. The table includes 60,000 to 85,000 clones, around 83% detected once. Sequencing was performed on PBMCs. The receptors come from a man in his 70s in good health and CMV-seropositive.

This chain connects TRBV29-1 to TRBJ2-5, with TRBD1 matching 7 bases. The J segment lost 5 bases and the V segment lost 6 bases, leaving 9 bases of the junction unmatched. CDR1 SQVTM and CDR2 ANQGSEA come from the germline V gene. The CDR3 is 13 amino acids. The CDR3 region is CSVTTGWRETQYF. CDR3 coding DNA: TGCAGCGTAACGACAGGGTGGCGGGAGACCCAGTACTTC.

This chain connects TRBV7-2 to TRBJ2-7, with a possible D match to TRBD2 (7 bases). The CDR3 is 14 amino acids. V was pared by 4 bases and J by 6 bases, with 16 bases between. Germline lookup yields CDR1 SGHTA and CDR2 FQGNSA. Here the CDR3 DNA reads TGTGCCAGCAGCTCCGGGGGGCAATCTTTCGAGCAGTACTTC. It encodes CASSSGGQSFEQYF.

This clone was recorded a few times. The J gene is TRBJ1-1, the V gene TRBV6-1, with TRBD1 identical over 8 bases. Germline V gene data show CDR1 as MNHNS and CDR2 as SASEGT. CDR3 size: 12 residues. Trimming took 4 bases from V and 8 from J; bases not matched to a gene: 3. CDR3 bases: TGTGCCAGCAGTGGTACAGGGGGGGAAGCTTTCTTT. Protein sequence: CASSGTGGEAFF.

The chain is built from TRBV11-2 and TRBJ2-7; possibly TRBD1 for D (5 bases). V was cut by 5 bases and J by 0 bases, with 8 bases left in between. This CDR3 region has 13 residues. Germline V CDR1 and CDR2: SGHAT, FQNNGV. CDR3 protein: CASSRQGSYEQYF. The CDR3, as DNA: TGTGCCAGCAGCCGTCAGGGCTCCTACGAGCAGTACTTC.

The chain combines TRBV2 with TRBJ2-7, with D possibly matching TRBD2 (6 bases). Germline CDR1 reads SNHLY; CDR2 reads FYNNEI. The CDR3 is made up of 13 amino acids. V was trimmed by 1 base and J by 6 bases, leaving 10 bases between them. CDR3 DNA: TGTGCCAGCAGTGAAGTTGGAGGGTTCGAGCAGTACTTC. Residues: CASSEVGGFEQYF.

The J gene is TRBJ2-1, the V gene TRBV30; 7 bases map to TRBD1. This CDR3 is built from 12 residues. Germline V lookup: CDR1 GTSNPN, CDR2 SVGIG (reference sequence). This chain's CDR3 is CGATGTYNEQFF. In DNA form, the CDR3 reads TGTGGAGCGACAGGGACATACAATGAGCAGTTCTTC. Full variable domain (outside the CDR3, taken from reference TRBV30 and TRBJ2-1): SQTIHQWPATLVQPVGSPLSLECTVEGTSNPNLYWYRQAAGRGLQLLFYSVGIGQISSEVPQNLSASRPQDRQFILSSKKLLLSDSGFYLCGATGTYNEQFFGPGTRLTVL.

In this sample, this clone turned up once. The chain has TRBV2 and TRBJ2-3, with 9 bases matching TRBD2. Germline V gene sequence: CDR1 SNHLY, CDR2 FYNNEI. V gave up 11 bases and J gave up 6 bases; unmatched junction bases: 15. The CDR3 length is 15 residues. The chain's CDR3 is CAGQTSGPGVDTQYF. The CDR3 DNA sequence: TGTGCCGGGCAGACTAGCGGTCCCGGCGTGGATACGCAGTATTTT.

The rearrangement links TRBV7-2 to TRBJ2-3; TRBD2 matches at 9 bases. Germline CDR1 reads SGHTA; CDR2 reads FQGNSA. J was trimmed by 7 bases and V by 3 bases; bases with no gene match: 8. The CDR3 consists of 15 residues. The CDR3 nucleotides read TGTGCCAGCAGCTTTGTGCGGGGGGGCCCGAATACGCAGTATTTT. Encoded protein: CASSFVRGGPNTQYF.

The V and J genes are TRBV7-8 and TRBJ2-5, with D maybe TRBD2 (5 bases). Trimming took 5 bases from V and 2 from J, leaving 12 bases between them. This CDR3 has 14 residues. Germline V gene lookup returns CDR1 SGHVS and CDR2 FQNEAQ. The CDR3 nucleotides are TGTGCCAGCAGCCTAAGTACGGGGCAAGAGACCCAGTACTTC. Amino acid sequence: CASSLSTGQETQYF.

This chain uses TRBV10-3 with TRBJ1-5, with 9 nucleotides matching TRBD1. V trimming: 4 bases; J trimming: 7 bases; junction bases outside the gene matches: 5. Germline V gene sequence: CDR1 ENHRY, CDR2 SYGVKD. CDR3 length equals 14 residues. CDR3 DNA sequence: TGTGCCATCAGTGCACAGGGGACAGGGCAGCCCCAGCATTTT. Translated: CAISAQGTGQPQHF.

The chain recombines TRBV19 with TRBJ2-7, with 7 bases that match TRBD1. After removal of 6 bases from V and 3 bases from J, the junction contained 8 bases not matched to a gene. The germline CDR1 and CDR2 sequences are LNHDA and SQIVND (reference sequence). The CDR3 contains 14 residues. CDR3: CASSLRGIGYEQYF. Here the CDR3 DNA reads TGTGCCAGTAGCCTCAGGGGGATTGGCTACGAGCAGTACTTC.

The chain uses TRBV6-1 and TRBJ2-2, with D possibly being TRBD1 (6 bases). V was cut by 10 bases and J by 5 bases, with 20 bases left in between. CDR3 length: 15 amino acids. CDR1 MNHNS and CDR2 SASEGT come from the germline V gene. For the CDR3, the DNA is TGTGCCATCAGGAGAACAGGGTCGCGGACCGGGGAGCTGTTTTTT. This translates into CAIRRTGSRTGELFF.

This chain links TRBV7-2 with TRBJ1-6; 7 nucleotides line up with TRBD1. The germline gives CDR1 SGHTA, CDR2 FQGNSA. V gave up 0 bases and J gave up 7 bases; unmatched junction bases: 9. This CDR3 comprises 17 residues. This chain's CDR3 is CASSLAETGLRNSPLHF. CDR3 DNA: TGTGCCAGCAGCTTAGCCGAGACAGGGCTGCGGAATTCACCCCTCCACTTT.

The chain joins TRBV4-2 to TRBJ2-1, with TRBD2 identical over 8 bases. The CDR3 consists of 15 residues. Per the germline V gene, CDR1 is LGHNA and CDR2 is YNFKEQ. V gave up 1 base and J gave up 7 bases; unmatched junction bases: 6. The CDR3 spells CASSQGVGRGNEQFF. Written as DNA, the CDR3 is TGTGCCAGCAGCCAAGGCGTCGGGAGGGGTAATGAGCAGTTCTTC.

The CDR3 nucleotides read TGTGCCAGCAGTTACCGGACAGGGGGCACAGATACGCAGTATTTT. Its translation is CASSYRTGGTDTQYF. This rearrangement joins TRBV6-6 to TRBJ2-3, with 9 bases aligning to TRBD1. V shed 2 bases, J shed 1 base, and the junction held 1 base outside the gene matches. CDR1 is MNHNY and CDR2 is SVGAGI in the germline V gene (reference sequence). The CDR3 runs 15 residues.

The chain employs TRBV28 and TRBJ2-7; TRBD1 aligns across 12 bases. In germline, CDR1 is MDHEN, CDR2 SYDVKM. J lost 5 bases, V lost 5 bases, and 7 bases had no gene match. The CDR3 contains 15 residues. CDR3 DNA: TGTGCCAGCAGTAGCCCGGGACAGGGGGCCCACGAGCAGTACTTC. Protein sequence: CASSSPGQGAHEQYF.